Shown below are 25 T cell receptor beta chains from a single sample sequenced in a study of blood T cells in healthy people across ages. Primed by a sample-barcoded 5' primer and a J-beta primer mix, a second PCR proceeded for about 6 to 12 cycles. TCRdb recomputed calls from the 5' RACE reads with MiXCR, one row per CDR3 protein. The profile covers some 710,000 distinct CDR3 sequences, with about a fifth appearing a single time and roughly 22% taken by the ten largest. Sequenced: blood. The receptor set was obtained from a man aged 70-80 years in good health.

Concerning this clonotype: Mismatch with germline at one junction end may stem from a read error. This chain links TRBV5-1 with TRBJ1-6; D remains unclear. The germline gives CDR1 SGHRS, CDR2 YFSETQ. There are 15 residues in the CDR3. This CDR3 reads CASSLESSYNPPLHF. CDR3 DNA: TGCGCCAGCAGCTTGGAGAGCTCCTATAATCCACCCCTCCACTTT.

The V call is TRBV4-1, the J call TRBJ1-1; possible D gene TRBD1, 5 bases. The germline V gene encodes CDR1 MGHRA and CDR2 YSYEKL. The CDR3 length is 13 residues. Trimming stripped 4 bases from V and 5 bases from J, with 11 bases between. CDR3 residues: CASSRDSRTEAFF. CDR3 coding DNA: TGCGCCAGCAGCCGAGACAGTCGGACTGAAGCTTTCTTT.

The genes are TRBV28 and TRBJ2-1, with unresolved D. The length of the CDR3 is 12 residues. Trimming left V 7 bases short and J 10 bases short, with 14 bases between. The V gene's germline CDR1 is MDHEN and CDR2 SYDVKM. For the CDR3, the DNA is TGTGCCAGCACCTTGGCACCAGGAGAGCAGTTCTTC. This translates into CASTLAPGEQFF.

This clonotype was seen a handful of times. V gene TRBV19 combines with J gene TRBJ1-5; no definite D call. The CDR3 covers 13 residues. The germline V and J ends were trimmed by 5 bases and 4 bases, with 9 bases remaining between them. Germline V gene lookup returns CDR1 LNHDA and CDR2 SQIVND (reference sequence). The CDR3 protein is CASSLAINQPQHF. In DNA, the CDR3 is TGTGCCAGTAGTCTCGCGATTAATCAGCCCCAGCATTTT.

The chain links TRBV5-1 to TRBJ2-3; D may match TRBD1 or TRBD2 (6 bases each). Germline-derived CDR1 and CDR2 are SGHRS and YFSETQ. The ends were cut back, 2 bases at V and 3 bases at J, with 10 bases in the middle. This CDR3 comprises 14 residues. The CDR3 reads CASSLGGLTDTQYF. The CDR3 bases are TGCGCCAGCAGCTTAGGGGGGTTAACAGATACGCAGTATTTT.

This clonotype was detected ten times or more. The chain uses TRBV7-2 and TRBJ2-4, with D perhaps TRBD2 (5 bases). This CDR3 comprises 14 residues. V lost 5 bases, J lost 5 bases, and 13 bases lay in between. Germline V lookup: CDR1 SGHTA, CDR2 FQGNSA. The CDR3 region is CASSLGRDQNIQYF. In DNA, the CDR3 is TGTGCCAGCAGCCTTGGACGGGATCAAAACATTCAGTACTTC.

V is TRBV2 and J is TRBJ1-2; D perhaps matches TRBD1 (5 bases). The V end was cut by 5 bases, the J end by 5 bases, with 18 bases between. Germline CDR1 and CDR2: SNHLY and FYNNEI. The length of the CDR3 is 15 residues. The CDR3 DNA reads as TGTGCCAGCAGTCAAAATCCGACAGACGCTTATGGCTACACCTTC. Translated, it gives CASSQNPTDAYGYTF. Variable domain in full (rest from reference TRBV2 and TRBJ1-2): EPEVTQTPSHQVTQMGQEVILRCVPISNHLYFYWYRQILGQKVEFLVSFYNNEISEKSEIFDDQFSVERPDGSNFTLKIRSTKLEDSAMYFCASSQNPTDAYGYTFGSGTRLTVV.

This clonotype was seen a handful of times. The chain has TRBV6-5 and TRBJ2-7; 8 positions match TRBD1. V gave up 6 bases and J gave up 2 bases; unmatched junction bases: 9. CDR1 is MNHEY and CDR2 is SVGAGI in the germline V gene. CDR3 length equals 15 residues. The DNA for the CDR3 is TGTGCCAGCAGGAACTTCGGACAGGGTACCTACGAGCAGTACTTC. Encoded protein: CASRNFGQGTYEQYF.

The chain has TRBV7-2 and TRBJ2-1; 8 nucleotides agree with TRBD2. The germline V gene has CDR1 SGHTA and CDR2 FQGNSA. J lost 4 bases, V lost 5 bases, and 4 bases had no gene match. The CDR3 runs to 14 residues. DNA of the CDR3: TGTGCCAGCAGCCTACTAGCGGATTACAATGAGCAGTTCTTC. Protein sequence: CASSLLADYNEQFF.

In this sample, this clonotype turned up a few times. CDR3 amino acids: CASSSRTSSTDTQYF. The CDR3 DNA is TGCGCCAGCAGCTCCCGGACTAGCAGCACAGATACGCAGTATTTT. This rearrangement joins TRBV5-1 to TRBJ2-3, with 8 bases matching TRBD2. The CDR3 extends over 15 amino acids. Trimming cost V 3 bases and J 0 bases; bases outside gene matches: 3. Germline CDR1 and CDR2: SGHRS and YFSETQ.

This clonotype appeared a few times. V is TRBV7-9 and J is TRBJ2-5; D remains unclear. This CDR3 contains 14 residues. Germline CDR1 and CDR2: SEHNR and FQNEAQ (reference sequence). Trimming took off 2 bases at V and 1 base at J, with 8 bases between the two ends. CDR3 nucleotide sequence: TGTGCCAGCAGCTTAATAGCCCTCCAAGAGACCCAGTACTTC. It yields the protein CASSLIALQETQYF.

CDR3 in amino acids: CASSLSLTGEVGGYTF. CDR3 coding DNA: TGTGCCAGCAGTTTATCACTGACAGGGGAGGTAGGGGGCTACACCTTC. The chain employs TRBV28 and TRBJ1-2; TRBD1 aligns across 8 bases. Germline CDR1 reads MDHEN; CDR2 reads SYDVKM. The V and J ends lost 1 base and 8 bases, in that order; junction bases with no gene match: 12. This CDR3 is built from 16 residues.

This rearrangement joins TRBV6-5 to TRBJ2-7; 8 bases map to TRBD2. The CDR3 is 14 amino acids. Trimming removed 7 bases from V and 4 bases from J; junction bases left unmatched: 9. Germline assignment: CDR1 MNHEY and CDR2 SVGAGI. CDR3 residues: CASTPPGTRYEQYF. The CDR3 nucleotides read TGTGCCAGCACTCCTCCCGGGACTAGATACGAGCAGTACTTC.

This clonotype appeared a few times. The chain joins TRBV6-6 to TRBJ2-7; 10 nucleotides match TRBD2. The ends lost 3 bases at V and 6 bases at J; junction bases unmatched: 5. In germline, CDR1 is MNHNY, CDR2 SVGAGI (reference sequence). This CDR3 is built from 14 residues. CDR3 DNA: TGTGCCAGCAGTTATGGGACTAGCGCTTGCGAGCAGTACGTC. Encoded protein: CASSYGTSACEQYV.

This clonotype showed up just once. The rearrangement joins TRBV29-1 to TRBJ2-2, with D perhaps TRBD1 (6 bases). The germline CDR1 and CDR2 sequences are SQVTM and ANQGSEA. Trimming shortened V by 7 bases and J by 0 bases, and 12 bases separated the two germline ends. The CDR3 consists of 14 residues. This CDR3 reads CSASGTSNTGELFF. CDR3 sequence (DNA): TGCAGCGCTTCCGGGACATCGAACACCGGGGAGCTGTTTTTT.

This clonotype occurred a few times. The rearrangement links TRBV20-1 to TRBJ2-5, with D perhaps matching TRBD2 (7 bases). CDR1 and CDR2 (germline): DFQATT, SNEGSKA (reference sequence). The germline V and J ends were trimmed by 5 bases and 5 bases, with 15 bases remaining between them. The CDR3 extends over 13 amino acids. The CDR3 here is CSADRGADETQYF. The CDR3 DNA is TGCAGTGCTGACCGGGGGGCCGATGAGACCCAGTACTTC.

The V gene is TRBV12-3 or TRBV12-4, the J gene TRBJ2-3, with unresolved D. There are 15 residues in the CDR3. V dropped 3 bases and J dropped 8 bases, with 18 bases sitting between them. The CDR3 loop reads CASSLSGAVRFTQYF. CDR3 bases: TGTGCCAGCAGTTTGTCAGGTGCGGTCAGGTTTACGCAGTATTTT.

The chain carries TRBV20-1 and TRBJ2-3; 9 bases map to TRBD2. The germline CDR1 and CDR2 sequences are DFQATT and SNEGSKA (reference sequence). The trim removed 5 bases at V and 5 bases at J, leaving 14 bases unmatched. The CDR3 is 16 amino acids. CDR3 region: CSALLVAGVWGDTQYF. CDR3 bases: TGCAGTGCTCTTTTGGTAGCGGGGGTTTGGGGAGATACGCAGTATTTT.

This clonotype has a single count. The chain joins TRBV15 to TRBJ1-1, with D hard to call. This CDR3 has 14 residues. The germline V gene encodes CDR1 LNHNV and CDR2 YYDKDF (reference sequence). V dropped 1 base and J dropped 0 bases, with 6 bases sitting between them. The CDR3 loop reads CATSRGIMNTEAFF. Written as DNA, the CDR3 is TGTGCCACCAGCAGAGGAATCATGAACACTGAAGCTTTCTTT.

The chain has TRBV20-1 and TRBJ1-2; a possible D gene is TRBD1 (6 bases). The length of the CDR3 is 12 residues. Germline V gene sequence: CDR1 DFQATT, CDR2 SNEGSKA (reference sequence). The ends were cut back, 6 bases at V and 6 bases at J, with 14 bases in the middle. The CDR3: CSAHSQGNGYTF. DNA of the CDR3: TGCAGTGCCCACTCACAGGGTAATGGCTACACCTTC.

The CDR3 sequence is CSATTGARSGANVLTF. The CDR3 DNA follows: TGCAGTGCCACCACAGGGGCCCGCTCTGGGGCCAACGTCCTGACTTTC. This chain uses TRBV20-1 with TRBJ2-6; 7 bases fit TRBD1. The CDR3 sequence is 16 residues long. The V gene's germline CDR1 is DFQATT and CDR2 SNEGSKA (reference sequence). Germline trimming cut 6 bases from V and 0 bases from J; bases unmatched to any gene: 8.

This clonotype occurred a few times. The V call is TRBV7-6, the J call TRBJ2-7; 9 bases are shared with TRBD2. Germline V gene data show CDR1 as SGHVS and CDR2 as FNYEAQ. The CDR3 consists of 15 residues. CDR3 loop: CVSSLVAGGYYEQYV. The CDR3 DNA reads TGTGTCAGCAGCTTAGTTGCGGGAGGGTACTACGAGCAGTACGTC.

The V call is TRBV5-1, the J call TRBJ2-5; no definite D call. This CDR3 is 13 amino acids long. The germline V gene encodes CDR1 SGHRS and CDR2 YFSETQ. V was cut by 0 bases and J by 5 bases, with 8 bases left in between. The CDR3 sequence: CASSLAIRETQYF. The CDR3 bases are TGCGCCAGCAGCTTGGCCATCCGTGAGACCCAGTACTTC.

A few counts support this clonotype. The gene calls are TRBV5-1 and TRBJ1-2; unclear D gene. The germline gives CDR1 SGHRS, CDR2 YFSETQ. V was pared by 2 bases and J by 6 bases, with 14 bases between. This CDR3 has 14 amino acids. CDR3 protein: CASSFQGQKDGYTF. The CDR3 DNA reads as TGCGCCAGCAGCTTTCAAGGGCAGAAGGATGGCTACACCTTC.

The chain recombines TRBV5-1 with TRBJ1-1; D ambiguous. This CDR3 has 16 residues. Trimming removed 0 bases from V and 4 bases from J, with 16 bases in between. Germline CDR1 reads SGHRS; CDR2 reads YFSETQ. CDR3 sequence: CASSLDGQYGPTEAFF. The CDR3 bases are TGCGCCAGCAGCTTGGACGGGCAGTACGGGCCCACTGAAGCTTTCTTT. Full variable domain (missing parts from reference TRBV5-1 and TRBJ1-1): KAGVTQTPRYLIKTRGQQVTLSCSPISGHRSVSWYQQTPGQGLQFLFEYFSETQRNKGNFPGRFSGRQFSNSRSEMNVSTLELGDSALYLCASSLDGQYGPTEAFFGQGTRLTVV.